Below are 20 T cell receptor beta chains sequenced from a single sample in a study of blood T cell repertoires in COVID-19. Clones were read by immunoSEQ multiplex PCR, and TCRdb kept only the in-frame ones, dropping some. The sample shows around 390,000 clones, just under 90% of them seen only once. Input material: PBMCs or T cells enriched from blood (not recorded which). The source is a woman aged 50 to 60 who had recovered from COVID-19.

This clone was recorded many times. The chain couples TRBV5-1 to TRBJ2-7, with 8 positions matching TRBD2. The CDR3 is 15 residues long. The germline V gene encodes CDR1 SGHRS and CDR2 YFSETQ. Losses at the gene ends were 2 bases for V and 5 bases for J; bases not matched to a gene: 9. Written as DNA, the CDR3 is TGCGCCAGCAGCTTCTCAGCGGGGGCTGGGGACGAGCAGTACTTC. This translates into CASSFSAGAGDEQYF. Supplemented by reference TRBV5-1 and TRBJ2-7, the full variable domain reads KAGVTQTPRYLIKTRGQQVTLSCSPISGHRSVSWYQQTPGQGLQFLFEYFSETQRNKGNFPGRFSGRQFSNSRSEMNVSTLELGDSALYLCASSFSAGAGDEQYFGPGTRLTVT.

The rearrangement uses TRBV7-9 and TRBJ2-7, with TRBD1 as a possible D gene (6 bases). The CDR3 spans 15 residues. CDR1 and CDR2 from the germline V gene are SEHNR and FQNEAQ (reference sequence). Trimming removed 0 bases at V and 1 base at J, with 10 bases between. The CDR3 loop reads CASSLAQGTSYEQYF. CDR3 in DNA: TGTGCCAGCAGCTTAGCACAGGGTACTTCCTACGAGCAGTACTTC.

V is TRBV3-1 (or the pseudogene TRBV3-2) and J is TRBJ2-1; D might be TRBD1 (5 bases). V lost 0 bases and J lost 5, with 14 bases in between. Germline V gene sequence: CDR1 LGHDT, CDR2 YNNKEL (reference sequence). The CDR3 totals 16 residues. The CDR3 nucleotides read TGTGCCAGCAGCCAAGATCTTTTAAAAGGGGACAATGAGCAGTTCTTC. Its translation: CASSQDLLKGDNEQFF.

This clone was seen a single time. The J gene is TRBJ2-5, the V gene TRBV5-1, with a possible D match to TRBD1 (6 bases). Germline-derived CDR1 and CDR2 are SGHRS and YFSETQ. This CDR3 has 15 residues. V lost 4 bases and J lost 7, with 20 bases in between. CDR3 coding DNA: TGCGCCAGCAGCCGGAACCCGGGACAAGGAAGGACCCAGTACTTC. It specifies CASSRNPGQGRTQYF.

The gene calls are TRBV15 and TRBJ2-3; the match to TRBD1 covers 8 bases. J lost 2 bases, V lost 4 bases, and 14 bases had no gene match. The CDR3 is 18 residues long. Germline CDR1 is LNHNV and CDR2 is YYDKDF (reference sequence). The CDR3 sequence is CATSTANPGTGNTDTQYF. The CDR3 DNA reads TGTGCCACCAGCACCGCGAATCCCGGGACAGGAAACACAGATACGCAGTATTTT.

J is TRBJ1-1 and V is TRBV3-1 (or the pseudogene TRBV3-2); the D is unclear. Germline CDR1 and CDR2: LGHDT and YNNKEL (reference sequence). The CDR3 covers 16 residues. The germline V and J ends were trimmed by 2 bases and 4 bases, with 17 bases remaining between them. CDR3 protein: CASSQYSSLAGTEAFF. The CDR3 DNA sequence: TGTGCCAGCAGCCAATACTCATCCCTTGCGGGCACTGAAGCTTTCTTT.

This chain joins TRBV29-1 and TRBJ1-4; 7 nucleotides align to TRBD1. Per germline, CDR1 SQVTM and CDR2 ANQGSEA. The V segment lost 7 bases and the J segment 7 bases; nucleotides outside the gene matches: 9. The CDR3 consists of 13 residues. Here the CDR3 reads CSARDRDSEKLFF. CDR3 DNA sequence: TGCAGCGCGAGAGACCGGGACAGTGAAAAACTGTTTTTT.

The chain recombines TRBV19 with TRBJ2-7, with TRBD1 matching 8 bases. Trimming cost V 6 bases and J 2 bases; bases outside gene matches: 6. Germline V lookup: CDR1 LNHDA, CDR2 SQIVND (reference sequence). The CDR3 is 14 amino acids. The DNA for the CDR3 is TGTGCCAGTAGCCTCACAGGGGGGCCCTACGAGCAGTACTTC. Amino acid sequence: CASSLTGGPYEQYF.

J is TRBJ1-2 and V is TRBV9, with 10 nucleotides matching TRBD1. V lost 4 bases, J lost 0 bases, and 6 bases stayed unmatched. The CDR3 runs to 16 residues. Germline V gene lookup returns CDR1 SGDLS and CDR2 YYNGEE. The CDR3 DNA reads TGTGCCAGCAGCACGACAGGGGGCCTACCTAACTATGGCTACACCTTC. Its protein is CASSTTGGLPNYGYTF.

This clone was detected only a few times. This chain joins TRBV21-1 and TRBJ1-3. TRBV21-1 is deemed a pseudogene. This CDR3 is 16 amino acids long. The CDR3 region has the DNA TGTGCCAGCAGCACCCCAGGAGGACCCACCGGGAACACCATATATTTT. Translating gives CASSTPGGPTGNTIYF.

The gene calls are TRBV11-3 and TRBJ1-1; D uncertain. Germline V CDR1 and CDR2: SGHNT, YENEEA. V was trimmed by 5 bases and J by 1 base, leaving 8 bases between them. The length of the CDR3 is 13 residues. CDR3 nucleotide sequence: TGTGCCAGCAGCACAAGACAGAACACTGAAGCTTTCTTT. Translating it yields CASSTRQNTEAFF.

CDR3 in DNA: TGTGCCAGCAGTCTAACCACTACTAATGAAAAACTGTTTTTT. It yields the protein CASSLTTTNEKLFF. The chain is built from TRBV6-5 and TRBJ1-4, with D unclear. This CDR3 has 14 residues. V lost 5 bases to trimming and J lost 2 bases, with 9 bases between them. CDR1 MNHEY and CDR2 SVGAGI come from the germline V gene.

The gene calls are TRBV25-1 and TRBJ2-5; tentatively, D is TRBD2 (6 bases). This CDR3 has 15 amino acids. In germline, CDR1 is MGHDK, CDR2 SYGVNS. Trimming pared 2 bases from V and 5 bases from J, leaving 15 bases between. DNA of the CDR3: TGTGCCAGCAGTGAACCCCGCGGGGAAGGCGAGACCCAGTACTTC. This gives the protein CASSEPRGEGETQYF.

In regard to this clone: The junction shows a germline mismatch at one end, possibly a read error. The rearrangement links TRBV11-2 to TRBJ1-2, with D maybe TRBD1 (6 bases). The CDR3 has 12 residues. CDR1 SGHAT and CDR2 FQNNGV come from the germline V gene. CDR3 coding DNA: TGTGCCAGCAGGGGGGGGGCAGGCCTCTATGCCTTC. It translates to CASRGGAGLYAF.

This clone was counted a single time. V gene TRBV6-1 combines with J gene TRBJ1-6; D possibly corresponds to TRBD1 (6 bases). V dropped 4 bases and J dropped 5 bases, with 18 bases sitting between them. Germline CDR1 MNHNS, CDR2 SASEGT. CDR3 length: 17 amino acids. CDR3 nucleotide sequence: TGTGCCAGCAGTGTTGGGGGCTGGGGTGGGAATAATTCACCCCTCCACTTT. This codes for CASSVGGWGGNNSPLHF.

The genes are TRBV5-1 and TRBJ1-6; the D gene is possibly TRBD1 (5 bases). The CDR3 spans 16 residues. Germline CDR1 is SGHRS and CDR2 is YFSETQ. V was shortened by 0 bases and J by 9 bases, with 16 bases between the two germline ends. The CDR3 here is CASSLVSGNVFSPLHF. CDR3 bases: TGCGCCAGCAGCTTGGTTTCAGGGAATGTTTTTTCACCCCTCCACTTT.

Turning to this clone: This sample also contains other DNA sequences that code for the same CDR3. The chain employs TRBV5-1 and TRBJ1-1; D gene uncertain. This CDR3 contains 13 residues. Germline CDR1 is SGHRS and CDR2 is YFSETQ. V lost 4 bases and J lost 2, with 9 bases in between. CDR3 sequence reads: CASSPQENTEAFF. As DNA, the CDR3 is TGCGCCAGCAGCCCGCAGGAAAACACTGAAGCTTTCTTT.

The rearrangement joins TRBV18 to TRBJ1-6, with D tentatively TRBD1 (6 bases). The germline V and J ends were trimmed by 3 bases and 5 bases, with 8 bases remaining between them. CDR3 size: 14 residues. Germline values: CDR1 KGHSH, CDR2 LQKENI. The CDR3 sequence is CASSPKGDNSPLHF. For the CDR3, the DNA is TGTGCCAGCTCACCTAAGGGGGATAATTCACCCCTCCACTTT. Using reference TRBV18 and TRBJ1-6 for the parts outside the CDR3, the full variable domain is NAGVMQNPRHLVRRRGQEARLRCSPMKGHSHVYWYRQLPEEGLKFMVYLQKENIIDESGMPKERFSAEFPKEGPSILRIQQVVRGDSAAYFCASSPKGDNSPLHFGNGTRLTVT.

This clone was seen a single time. As DNA, the CDR3 is TGTGCCTGGAGCCTCGGGGGGCACAATGAGCAGTTCTTC. Amino acids: CAWSLGGHNEQFF. The chain joins TRBV30 to TRBJ2-1, with a tentative D call TRBD2 (7 bases). There are 13 residues in the CDR3. The germline CDR1 and CDR2 sequences are GTSNPN and SVGIG (reference sequence). The V end was cut by 3 bases, the J end by 5 bases, with 11 bases between. Based on the CDR3 plus reference TRBV30 and TRBJ2-1, the full variable domain is SQTIHQWPATLVQPVGSPLSLECTVEGTSNPNLYWYRQAAGRGLQLLFYSVGIGQISSEVPQNLSASRPQDRQFILSSKKLLLSDSGFYLCAWSLGGHNEQFFGPGTRLTVL.

The rearrangement links TRBV6-2 or TRBV6-3 to TRBJ1-2; possible D gene TRBD1, 5 bases. Trimming cost V 5 bases and J 9 bases, with 10 bases left between them. Per the germline V gene, CDR1 is MNHEY and CDR2 is SVGEGT. The CDR3 spans 11 residues. The CDR3 DNA reads TGTGCCAGCAGTCAACAGGTAAGCTACACCTTC. Amino acid sequence: CASSQQVSYTF.